This T cell receptor beta chain comes out of a study of a mutant IDH1 vaccine in newly diagnosed glioma. Study in general: In some groups vaccination began 4-6 weeks post-radiotherapy; others received it with temozolomide. The treated group averaged approximately 42 years old and was roughly 62% male, roughly 40% female. Pretreatment consisted of radiotherapy, temozolomide, or both, with most receiving both.

Time point indicated: week 5, during vaccination. Each dose delivered 300 ug of mutant IDH1 20-mer peptide subcutaneously with imiquimod. General study results and limits: Variations in leading peripheral T cell clonotypes appeared to have no connection with pseudoprogression.

V dropped 4 bases and J dropped 5; count of bases not matched to a gene: 12. The CDR3 totals 15 residues. From germline, CDR1 is SGHRS and CDR2 YFSETQ. Sequenced by immunoSEQ multiplex PCR; TCRdb stores in-frame clones only, minus some. The sample lists about 51,000 clones, around 80% seen once, with roughly 5.2% in the top ten. A note on this clone: What it binds is not known.

The V gene is TRBV5-1, the J gene TRBJ2-7, with 7 bases identical to TRBD1. The receptor was isolated from a man over 45 with glioma. Here the sequenced sample was PBMCs, taken from a glioma patient whose treatment included an IDH1 peptide vaccine. The CDR3 region has the DNA TGCGCCAGCAGCCCGACGACAGGGCTAGGCCACGAGCAGTACTTC. This gives the protein CASSPTTGLGHEQYF.